Here is one T cell receptor (beta chain) with its context. The sample originates from a study of blood T cell repertoires in COVID-19. Study-wide background: From T cells, B-cell-depleted T cells, or PBMCs came the material, which was cDNA or gDNA.

Across 20 to 25 US areas, participants ranged in age from about 18 to 90 years. Only in-frame clones appear in the TCRdb table, and some are missing; sequencing was by immunoSEQ multiplex PCR. The sample gives some 190,000 clones, 75% to 90% of which show up once; 2% to 2.5% is in the top ten. The sample consisted of PBMCs or T cells enriched from blood (not recorded which). This clonotype originated in a woman aged 40 to 50 with acute COVID-19.

CDR3 in DNA: TGTGCCAGCAGGAAAACAGGGGCCAACACTGAAGCTTTCTTT. Translating it yields CASRKTGANTEAFF. The genes are TRBV25-1 and TRBJ1-1, with TRBD1 matching 7 bases. Germline values: CDR1 MGHDK, CDR2 SYGVNS. This CDR3 has 14 amino acids. With V trimmed by 6 bases and J by 2 bases, 6 bases remained unmatched.